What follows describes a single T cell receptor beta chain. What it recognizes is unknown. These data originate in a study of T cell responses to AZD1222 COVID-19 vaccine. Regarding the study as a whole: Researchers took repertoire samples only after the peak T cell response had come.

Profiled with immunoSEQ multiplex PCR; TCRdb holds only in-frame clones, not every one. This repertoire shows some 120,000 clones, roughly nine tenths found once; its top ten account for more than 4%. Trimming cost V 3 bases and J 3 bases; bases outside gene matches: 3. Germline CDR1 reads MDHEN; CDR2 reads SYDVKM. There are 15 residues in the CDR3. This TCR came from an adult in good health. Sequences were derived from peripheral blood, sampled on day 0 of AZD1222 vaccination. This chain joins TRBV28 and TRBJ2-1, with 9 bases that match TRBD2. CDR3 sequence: CASSFSGSFYNEQFF. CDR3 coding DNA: TGTGCCAGCAGTTTTAGCGGGAGCTTCTACAATGAGCAGTTCTTC.